This TCR beta chain appears in the sequencing data of a study of human T cells and chemical hapten exposure. This sample's time point: pre-sensitization, week 0. Treatment in this sample: therapeutic diphenylcyclopropenone sensitization with weekly scalp DPC. TCRdb recomputed calls from the RACE reads with MiXCR, one row per CDR3 protein. The profile shows fewer than 300,000 distinct CDR3 sequences, just under 8% of them singletons. Germline V gives CDR1 ENHRY, CDR2 SYGVKD. V was clipped by 0 bases and J by 0 bases, with 4 bases between them. The CDR3 length is 14 residues. The material sequenced was whole blood, taken in connection with sensitization to the hapten diphenylcyclopropenone (DPC). The rearrangement uses TRBV10-3 and TRBJ2-3; D call uncertain. This receptor was taken from a man aged 18 to 30 with alopecia areata. Some clones in this sample may be carry-over from other donors' samples. CDR3 region: CAISESRSTDTQYF. As DNA, the CDR3 is TGTGCCATCAGTGAGTCCCGGAGCACAGATACGCAGTATTTT.